This passage covers 10 T cell receptor beta chains from one sample sequenced in a study of blood T cells in healthy people across ages (dated by TCRdb to between 2015 and 2016). Libraries were built with 5' RACE. Sequencer: Illumina HiSeq 2500. A second roughly 6 to 12 cycle PCR used a sample-barcoded 5' primer and a J-beta primer mix. Through fastp at Q25 and MiXCR, TCRdb rebuilt clones from the public reads, retaining in-frame beta chains. Rows merge per CDR3 protein into single entries with the most common DNA and genes. Recorded for this sample are 1.5 million or so distinct CDR3 sequences; 35% to 45% of them occurred a single time. The ten largest clones represent roughly 3.7% of the sample. Sequenced: blood. The receptors here all came from a woman aged 18-29 years in good health.

The chain uses TRBV20-1 and TRBJ1-5; D is possibly TRBD1 (5 bases). The CDR3 loop spans 14 amino acids. In germline, CDR1 is DFQATT, CDR2 SNEGSKA (reference sequence). With 3 bases removed from V and 3 bases from J, the gap between germline ends came to 12 bases. CDR3 in DNA: TGCAGTGCTAGGGGGGGTGAGATCAATCAGCCCCAGCATTTT. Its protein product is CSARGGEINQPQHF.

This clonotype was detected once. The rearrangement uses TRBV9 and TRBJ2-1; 9 nucleotides agree with TRBD2. The CDR3 sequence is 15 residues long. Trimming took 6 bases from V and 3 from J; bases not matched to a gene: 7. Germline CDR1 reads SGDLS; CDR2 reads YYNGEE. DNA for the CDR3: TGTGCCAGCACCCGAGGCGGGGGGGTCTACAATGAGCAGTTCTTC. This gives the protein CASTRGGGVYNEQFF.

This chain joins TRBV7-2 and TRBJ2-1; D is undetermined. Per germline, CDR1 SGHTA and CDR2 FQGNSA. V was cut by 1 base and J by 4 bases, with 11 bases left in between. The CDR3 totals 15 residues. CDR3 coding DNA: TGTGCCAGCAGCTTAGGGGAATTTGGTTACAATGAGCAGTTCTTC. Protein sequence: CASSLGEFGYNEQFF.

This clonotype was counted a single time. CDR3 region: CSARWGADYGYTF. CDR3 DNA: TGCAGTGCTAGGTGGGGCGCAGACTATGGCTACACCTTC. This chain uses TRBV20-1 with TRBJ1-2; TRBD1 might be the D (5 bases). Germline V gives CDR1 DFQATT, CDR2 SNEGSKA (reference sequence). CDR3 size: 13 residues. Trimming took off 3 bases at V and 3 bases at J, with 11 bases between the two ends.

The CDR3 bases are TGTGCCAGCAGCGACAGGAGGCCCAAGCCCCAGCATTTT. Translation gives CASSDRRPKPQHF. This sequence joins TRBV2 and TRBJ1-5, with a weak D call TRBD1 (6 bases). CDR1 and CDR2 (germline): SNHLY, FYNNEI. CDR3 size: 13 residues. V dropped 6 bases and J dropped 8 bases, with 14 bases sitting between them. Looking up the rest from reference TRBV2 and TRBJ1-5 gives the full variable domain: EPEVTQTPSHQVTQMGQEVILRCVPISNHLYFYWYRQILGQKVEFLVSFYNNEISEKSEIFDDQFSVERPDGSNFTLKIRSTKLEDSAMYFCASSDRRPKPQHFGDGTRLSIL.

This clonotype showed up just a few times. The rearrangement links TRBV6-5 to TRBJ2-1; a possible D gene is TRBD1 (6 bases). Germline V lookup: CDR1 MNHEY, CDR2 SVGAGI. Trimming left V 5 bases short and J 2 bases short, with 13 bases between. CDR3 size: 15 residues. CDR3 protein: CASSPDRRTYNEQFF. The CDR3 DNA sequence: TGTGCCAGCAGTCCTGACAGGAGAACCTACAATGAGCAGTTCTTC.

The chain joins TRBV7-9 to TRBJ2-2; 8 bases are a match to TRBD1. Trimming took 5 bases from V and 5 from J; bases not matched to a gene: 10. The CDR3 covers 16 residues. Germline-derived CDR1 and CDR2 are SEHNR and FQNEAQ (reference sequence). The CDR3 region has the DNA TGTGCCAGCAGCCCCGGGACAGGCGTTTTAACCGGGGAGCTGTTTTTT. Translation: CASSPGTGVLTGELFF.

In the case of this clonotype: The germline gene is not matched at one end of the junction; a read error may be the cause. The chain is built from TRBV9 and TRBJ1-2; 11 bases align to TRBD1. Germline lookup yields CDR1 SGDLS and CDR2 YYNGEE. The CDR3 sequence is 16 residues long. The CDR3 loop is CTSSASGTGGTYGYTF. CDR3 DNA: TGTACCAGCAGCGCTTCCGGGACAGGGGGTACCTATGGCTACACCTTC.

The chain is built from TRBV28 and TRBJ1-5; D ambiguous. Germline loops: CDR1 MDHEN, CDR2 SYDVKM. The CDR3 length is 12 residues. The V end lost 7 bases, the J end lost 7 bases, and 11 bases lay between the germline ends. This chain's CDR3 is CASTRTSQPQHF. In nucleotides, the CDR3 is TGTGCCAGCACCCGGACTAGCCAGCCCCAGCATTTT.

The gene calls are TRBV4-1 and TRBJ1-2; D is ambiguous. The CDR3 is made up of 15 amino acids. The ends were cut back, 1 base at V and 2 bases at J, with 11 bases in the middle. Germline CDR1 is MGHRA and CDR2 is YSYEKL. The CDR3 reads CASSQALSPNYGYTF. The CDR3, as DNA: TGCGCCAGCAGCCAAGCCCTCTCCCCAAACTATGGCTACACCTTC.